Shown below are 15 T cell receptor beta chains from a single sample sequenced in a study of graft-versus-host responses after intestinal transplantation. The protocol was immunoSEQ multiplex PCR, while the TCRdb copy is restricted to in-frame clones and leaves out a portion. The sample holds about 39,000 clones, about 96% seen once. Their cognate antigens are unknown. Source: unstimulated CD8+ T cells sorted from spleen or lymph node cells, taken before transplant. The source is a human donor who was the organ donor for an intestinal transplant.

With respect to this clone: At the DNA level, this CDR3 is encoded by other sequences in the same sample as well. This chain joins TRBV2 and TRBJ1-1; D uncertain. This CDR3 has 16 residues. The V and J ends lost 2 bases and 6 bases respectively, with 19 bases between them. In germline, CDR1 is SNHLY, CDR2 FYNNEI. The CDR3 reads CASSEYATEPWAEAFF. Written as DNA, the CDR3 is TGTGCCAGCAGTGAATACGCGACGGAACCGTGGGCTGAAGCTTTCTTT.

The chain combines TRBV15 with TRBJ1-5, with a possible D match to TRBD1 (5 bases). In germline, CDR1 is LNHNV, CDR2 YYDKDF (reference sequence). V lost 0 bases to trimming and J lost 0 bases, with 12 bases between them. This CDR3 is built from 17 residues. CDR3 loop: CATSRDGGWGSNQPQHF. The CDR3 region has the DNA TGTGCCACCAGCAGAGACGGGGGTTGGGGTAGCAATCAGCCCCAGCATTTT.

The chain is built from TRBV27 and TRBJ2-7; perhaps TRBD1 as D (6 bases). The germline V gene has CDR1 MNHEY and CDR2 SMNVEV (reference sequence). The CDR3 has 13 residues. The V and J ends lost 5 bases and 2 bases respectively, with 10 bases between them. In nucleotides, the CDR3 is TGTGCCAGCAGTCTAGGACAGCCCTACGAGCAGTACTTC. It yields the protein CASSLGQPYEQYF.

This rearrangement joins TRBV5-6 to TRBJ2-3; 8 positions match TRBD1. The CDR3 covers 16 residues. J lost 1 base, V lost 1 base, and 5 bases had no gene match. The germline CDR1 and CDR2 sequences are SGHDT and YYEEEE. CDR3 in amino acids: CASSLKRQGRTDTQYF. CDR3 DNA: TGTGCCAGCAGCTTGAAGAGACAGGGGCGCACAGATACGCAGTATTTT.

The chain has TRBV4-1 and TRBJ1-4; the D is unclear. This CDR3 comprises 12 residues. Deletions cut 0 bases from V and 4 bases from J, with 0 bases between. The germline CDR1 and CDR2 sequences are MGHRA and YSYEKL. The chain's CDR3 is CASSQDNEKLFF. DNA of the CDR3: TGCGCCAGCAGCCAAGATAATGAAAAACTGTTTTTT.

For this clone: The sample contains more than one DNA sequence encoding this CDR3. The chain recombines TRBV19 with TRBJ1-1, with a possible D match to TRBD1 (5 bases). Germline V gene lookup returns CDR1 LNHDA and CDR2 SQIVND (reference sequence). Between the trimmed V and J ends, which lost 3 bases and 4 bases, there was a span of 9 bases. The CDR3 has 13 residues. For the CDR3, the DNA is TGTGCCAGTAGTATTCAGGGTCTCACTGAAGCTTTCTTT. The encoded protein is CASSIQGLTEAFF.

The V and J genes are TRBV7-2 and TRBJ1-1; D uncertain. The CDR3 runs to 13 residues. V was clipped by 0 bases and J by 7 bases, with 9 bases between them. CDR1 is SGHTA, CDR2 FQGNSA, per germline. CDR3 DNA sequence: TGTGCCAGCAGCTTAGCGGGTCCAGTTGAAGCTTTCTTT. Translated, it gives CASSLAGPVEAFF.

This chain uses TRBV27 with TRBJ1-5; tentative D call: TRBD1 (5 bases). Trimming stripped 5 bases from V and 7 bases from J, with 12 bases between. The CDR3 sequence is 13 residues long. Germline V gene lookup returns CDR1 MNHEY and CDR2 SMNVEV (reference sequence). The DNA of the CDR3 is TGTGCCAGCAGTCCGGGGGAGAGACAGCCCCAGCATTTT. Encoded protein: CASSPGERQPQHF.

The V gene is TRBV7-2, the J gene TRBJ2-3; D unresolved. With 1 base removed from V and 5 bases from J, the gap between germline ends came to 7 bases. Germline CDR1 reads SGHTA; CDR2 reads FQGNSA. There are 13 residues in the CDR3. This CDR3 is CASSLVLKDTQYF. CDR3 sequence (DNA): TGTGCCAGCAGCTTAGTCTTAAAAGATACGCAGTATTTT.

V is TRBV5-3 and J is TRBJ1-5; D is undetermined. TRBV5-3 counts as an open reading frame of uncertain function. This CDR3 has 18 residues. Trimming cost V 4 bases and J 0 bases, with 20 bases left between them. The CDR3 loop is CARSEEIIRAYSNQPQHF. DNA of the CDR3: TGTGCCAGAAGCGAGGAAATCATAAGGGCCTATAGCAATCAGCCCCAGCATTTT.

The chain couples TRBV27 to TRBJ2-3; the match to TRBD2 covers 9 bases. The CDR3 is 14 residues long. The V gene's germline CDR1 is MNHEY and CDR2 SMNVEV (reference sequence). V gave up 6 bases and J gave up 1 base; unmatched junction bases: 2. This CDR3 is CASSRLAGTDTQYF. The CDR3 DNA reads TGTGCCAGCAGCCGACTAGCGGGCACAGATACGCAGTATTTT.

This sequence joins TRBV11-2 and TRBJ2-7, with D unclear. The CDR3 sequence is 11 residues long. Trimming took off 3 bases at V and 2 bases at J, with 2 bases between the two ends. Per the germline V gene, CDR1 is SGHAT and CDR2 is FQNNGV. CDR3 loop: CASSLTYEQYF. As DNA, the CDR3 is TGTGCCAGCAGCTTGACCTACGAGCAGTACTTC.

The chain has TRBV4-1 and TRBJ1-2, with D tentatively TRBD1 (5 bases). Trimming pared 1 base from V and 1 base from J, leaving 10 bases between. Germline V gene data show CDR1 as MGHRA and CDR2 as YSYEKL. This CDR3 is built from 15 residues. CDR3 sequence (DNA): TGCGCCAGCAGCCAAGCCGACAGCCTTAACTATGGCTACACCTTC. Its translation: CASSQADSLNYGYTF.

This chain uses TRBV7-9 with TRBJ1-2; 8 positions agree with TRBD1. The germline V gene encodes CDR1 SEHNR and CDR2 FQNEAQ (reference sequence). This CDR3 has 17 amino acids. Germline trimming cut 1 base from V and 4 bases from J; bases unmatched to any gene: 11. The CDR3 nucleotides read TGTGCCAGCAGCTTAGGGACAGGGAGTGATCGGTCCTATGGCTACACCTTC. Translating it yields CASSLGTGSDRSYGYTF. The full variable domain, in which reference TRBV7-9 and TRBJ1-2 provide the parts outside the CDR3, is DTGVSQNPRHKITKRGQNVTFRCDPISEHNRLYWYRQTLGQGPEFLTYFQNEAQLEKSRLLSDRFSAERPKGSFSTLEIQRTEQGDSAMYLCASSLGTGSDRSYGYTFGSGTRLTVV.

The chain combines TRBV7-2 with TRBJ2-4, with D tentatively TRBD1 or TRBD2 (5 bases each). The CDR3 length is 17 residues. The germline V and J ends were trimmed by 4 bases and 0 bases, with 16 bases remaining between them. Germline V gene data show CDR1 as SGHTA and CDR2 as FQGNSA. The DNA for the CDR3 is TGTGCCAGCAGCTACCCGGGGCAGGGTCTAGCCAAAAACATTCAGTACTTC. Translated: CASSYPGQGLAKNIQYF.